A selection of T cell receptor beta chains follows, all from one sample in a study of liver allograft versus peripheral blood T cells. From the reads, TCRdb called clonotypes with MiXCR, one entry per CDR3 protein. The table includes approximately 6,100 distinct CDR3 sequences, approximately 15% detected once. These receptors were obtained from a human patient who had a liver transplant. Some T cells may be the graft donor's. The CDR3 runs from the conserved cysteine through the conserved F or W. D genes are given only for firm matches. The size field is filled for only some rows; it gives once, few, many or a size class.

clone_size: few
j_call: TRBJ1-2
d_call: -
v_call: TRBV9
cdr3_aa: CASSPEELGYGYTF
cdr3_nt: TGTGCCAGCAGCCCCGAGGAGCTTGGATATGGCTACACCTTC

clone_size: few
j_call: TRBJ1-5
d_call: -
v_call: TRBV19
cdr3_aa: CASSWGRPNQPQHF
cdr3_nt: TGTGCCAGTAGTTGGGGACGGCCCAATCAGCCCCAGCATTTT

clone_size: -
j_call: TRBJ2-7
d_call: -
v_call: TRBV2
cdr3_aa: CASSDALEQYF
cdr3_nt: TGTGCCAGCAGTGATGCGCTCGAGCAGTACTTC

clone_size: once
j_call: TRBJ2-7
d_call: TRBD1
v_call: TRBV20-1
cdr3_aa: CSARVPGQNYEQYF
cdr3_nt: TGCAGTGCTAGAGTTCCGGGACAGAACTACGAGCAGTACTTC

clone_size: -
j_call: TRBJ2-7
d_call: -
v_call: TRBV9
cdr3_aa: CASSVGAGSNEQYF
cdr3_nt: TGTGCCAGCAGCGTTGGGGCAGGATCTAACGAGCAGTACTTC

clone_size: once
j_call: TRBJ1-5
d_call: TRBD1
v_call: TRBV19
cdr3_aa: CASRIPGTGSQPQHF
cdr3_nt: TGTGCCAGTAGAATTCCCGGGACAGGGTCTCAGCCCCAGCATTTT

clone_size: medium-sized
j_call: TRBJ1-5
d_call: -
v_call: TRBV6-1
cdr3_aa: CATGTSDQPQHF
cdr3_nt: TGTGCCACCGGGACATCAGATCAGCCCCAGCATTTT

clone_size: -
j_call: TRBJ1-5
d_call: -
v_call: TRBV28
cdr3_aa: CASSSGQPQHF
cdr3_nt: TGTGCCAGCAGTTCGGGTCAGCCCCAGCATTTT

clone_size: few
j_call: TRBJ1-3
d_call: -
v_call: TRBV6-5
cdr3_aa: CASSGPNSGNTIYF
cdr3_nt: TGTGCCAGCAGTGGCCCCAACTCTGGAAACACCATATATTTT

clone_size: medium-sized
j_call: TRBJ1-1
d_call: -
v_call: TRBV14
cdr3_aa: CASSQDRGARTFF
cdr3_nt: TGTGCCAGCAGCCAAGATCGGGGGGCGAGAACTTTCTTT

clone_size: once
j_call: TRBJ1-1
d_call: TRBD1
v_call: TRBV5-1
cdr3_aa: CASRRGQVEGTEAFF
cdr3_nt: TGCGCCAGCAGGCGTGGACAGGTTGAGGGCACTGAAGCTTTCTTT

clone_size: -
j_call: TRBJ2-2
d_call: -
v_call: TRBV12-3/TRBV12-4
cdr3_aa: CASRPGYLNTGELFF
cdr3_nt: TGTGCCAGCAGGCCGGGGTACCTGAACACCGGGGAGCTGTTTTTT

clone_size: few
j_call: TRBJ1-1
d_call: -
v_call: TRBV20-1
cdr3_aa: CSAGGIGNTEAFF
cdr3_nt: TGCAGTGCTGGGGGAATCGGGAACACTGAAGCTTTCTTT

clone_size: -
j_call: TRBJ2-5
d_call: -
v_call: TRBV6-6
cdr3_aa: CASSYGTGETQYF
cdr3_nt: TGTGCCAGCAGTTACGGGACTGGTGAGACCCAGTACTTC

clone_size: many
j_call: TRBJ2-7
d_call: -
v_call: TRBV19
cdr3_aa: CASSGRSSSYEQYF
cdr3_nt: TGTGCCAGTAGTGGACGGAGCTCCTCCTACGAGCAGTACTTC

clone_size: medium-sized
j_call: TRBJ2-3
d_call: -
v_call: TRBV18
cdr3_aa: CASSPPSSSTDTQYF
cdr3_nt: TGTGCCAGCTCACCACCTTCTTCTAGCACAGATACGCAGTATTTT

clone_size: medium-sized
j_call: TRBJ2-1
d_call: TRBD2
v_call: TRBV6-6
cdr3_aa: CASSTSGRQGEQFF
cdr3_nt: TGTGCCAGCAGTACTAGCGGACGTCAGGGTGAGCAGTTCTTC

clone_size: -
j_call: TRBJ1-1
d_call: -
v_call: TRBV2
cdr3_aa: CARGQGYAFF
cdr3_nt: TGTGCCAGGGGGCAGGGCTATGCTTTCTTT

clone_size: medium-sized
j_call: TRBJ2-2
d_call: -
v_call: TRBV18
cdr3_aa: CASSPLAGELNTGELFF
cdr3_nt: TGTGCCAGCTCACCGTTGGCGGGCGAGCTGAACACCGGGGAGCTGTTTTTT

clone_size: few
j_call: TRBJ1-2
d_call: -
v_call: TRBV11-2
cdr3_aa: CASSSNYGYTF
cdr3_nt: TGTGCCAGCAGCAGCAACTATGGCTACACCTTC

clone_size: few
j_call: TRBJ2-7
d_call: -
v_call: TRBV20-1
cdr3_aa: CSARRSRGFYEQYF
cdr3_nt: TGCAGTGCTAGAAGGTCCAGGGGTTTCTACGAGCAGTACTTC

clone_size: medium-sized
j_call: TRBJ1-5
d_call: -
v_call: TRBV6-2/TRBV6-3
cdr3_aa: CASSTGTLNRPQHF
cdr3_nt: TGTGCCAGCAGCACCGGGACATTGAATCGGCCCCAGCATTTT

clone_size: few
j_call: TRBJ2-3
d_call: TRBD2
v_call: TRBV7-2
cdr3_aa: CASSLDGRGDTQYF
cdr3_nt: TGTGCCAGCAGCTTAGATGGGCGGGGGGATACGCAGTATTTT

clone_size: -
j_call: TRBJ1-5
d_call: TRBD1
v_call: TRBV7-2
cdr3_aa: CASSPNRGGKPQHF
cdr3_nt: TGTGCCAGCAGCCCCAACAGGGGCGGAAAGCCCCAGCATTTT

clone_size: many
j_call: TRBJ1-1
d_call: TRBD1
v_call: TRBV30
cdr3_aa: CAWIGTANTEAFF
cdr3_nt: TGTGCCTGGATCGGGACAGCGAACACTGAAGCTTTCTTT

clone_size: medium-sized
j_call: TRBJ2-7
d_call: TRBD1
v_call: TRBV6-2/TRBV6-3
cdr3_aa: CASSPTGTGRAEQYF
cdr3_nt: TGTGCCAGCAGTCCCACCGGGACAGGGAGAGCCGAGCAGTACTTC

clone_size: few
j_call: TRBJ1-4
d_call: -
v_call: TRBV12-3/TRBV12-4
cdr3_aa: CASRGRSNEKLFF
cdr3_nt: TGTGCCAGCAGAGGGCGCTCTAATGAAAAACTGTTTTTT